This T cell receptor (beta chain) derives from a study of cytomegalovirus exposure and HLA in healthy donors. Study-wide points: Trimming of TCR beta V- and J-genes showed a link, identified in a later analysis, to a missense DCLRE1C variant. An analysis that was carried out later associated 15,000 to 20,000 TCR beta sequences with HLA alleles at 0.05 false discovery rate.

A multiplex PCR was run with 60 Vbeta primers and 13 Jbeta primers. Generated by immunoSEQ multiplex PCR, the TCRdb table keeps only in-frame clones and is missing some. The data show about 89,000 clones, around 85% seen once. Remarks on this clone: What it recognizes is unknown.

With V trimmed by 4 bases and J by 2 bases, 1 base remained unmatched. Germline-derived CDR1 and CDR2 are SQVTM and ANQGSEA. The CDR3 is 12 residues long. The receptor was isolated from a man in his forties in good health and CMV-seropositive. The chain employs TRBV29-1 and TRBJ2-5, with TRBD2 identical over 7 bases. Sequenced: PBMCs. The CDR3 loop reads CSVASGQETQYF. CDR3 coding DNA: TGCAGCGTTGCTAGCGGACAAGAGACCCAGTACTTC.